This entry lists 30 T cell receptor beta chains sequenced from one sample in a study of blood T cell repertoires in COVID-19. Sequencing was performed with immunoSEQ multiplex PCR; in TCRdb, only in-frame clones are kept and a portion is missing. Of approximately 190,000 clones in the sample, roughly four fifths were seen once. Sequenced sample: peripheral blood. These receptors came from a woman aged 40 to 55 with acute or convalescent COVID-19.

V is TRBV7-9 and J is TRBJ2-5; 7 nucleotides line up with TRBD2. This CDR3 contains 16 residues. V gave up 3 bases and J gave up 4 bases; unmatched junction bases: 11. In germline, CDR1 is SEHNR, CDR2 FQNEAQ (reference sequence). The CDR3 nucleotides are TGTGCCAGCAGCTTCGGGGCTAGCGGTGCTGGAGAGACCCAGTACTTC. This encodes CASSFGASGAGETQYF.

The chain carries TRBV5-1 and TRBJ1-2; 10 bases align to TRBD1. CDR1 SGHRS and CDR2 YFSETQ come from the germline V gene. The CDR3 runs 15 residues. V lost 0 bases to trimming and J lost 7 bases; unmatched junction nucleotides: 6. CDR3 region: CASSLDRDRGFGYTF. DNA for the CDR3: TGCGCCAGCAGCTTGGACCGGGACAGGGGTTTTGGCTACACCTTC. Full variable domain (missing parts from reference TRBV5-1 and TRBJ1-2): KAGVTQTPRYLIKTRGQQVTLSCSPISGHRSVSWYQQTPGQGLQFLFEYFSETQRNKGNFPGRFSGRQFSNSRSEMNVSTLELGDSALYLCASSLDRDRGFGYTFGSGTRLTVV.

The chain is built from TRBV7-6 and TRBJ2-1; D might be TRBD2 (5 bases). Germline V gene data show CDR1 as SGHVS and CDR2 as FNYEAQ. This CDR3 spans 15 amino acids. V lost 5 bases, J lost 0 bases, and 11 bases lay in between. The CDR3 region is CASSVSGNSYNEQFF. CDR3 nucleotides: TGTGCCAGCAGCGTCTCCGGGAACTCCTACAATGAGCAGTTCTTC.

This clone was observed a single time. This rearrangement joins TRBV7-9 to TRBJ2-5; 10 bases fit TRBD2. V gave up 4 bases and J gave up 1 base; unmatched junction bases: 6. The CDR3 covers 16 residues. Germline V CDR1 and CDR2: SEHNR, FQNEAQ (reference sequence). The CDR3 sequence: CASSSGRTSGQETQYF. Here the CDR3 DNA reads TGTGCCAGCAGCTCCGGGAGGACTAGCGGCCAAGAGACCCAGTACTTC.

The chain recombines TRBV30 with TRBJ2-5; 11 bases agree with TRBD1. The CDR3 has 16 amino acids. Unmatched junction bases numbered 9, after V lost 2 bases and J lost 4 bases. Germline lookup yields CDR1 GTSNPN and CDR2 SVGIG (reference sequence). CDR3 loop: CAWSIPGQGGGETQYF. CDR3 sequence (DNA): TGTGCCTGGAGTATACCGGGACAGGGGGGTGGAGAGACCCAGTACTTC.

The V and J genes are TRBV29-1 and TRBJ2-7; weak D call: TRBD2 (5 bases). The germline V gene has CDR1 SQVTM and CDR2 ANQGSEA. V lost 4 bases, J lost 1 base, and 14 bases lay in between. This CDR3 spans 14 amino acids. The CDR3 loop is CSVVFQPGSYEQYF. CDR3 in DNA: TGCAGCGTTGTTTTTCAACCGGGGTCCTACGAGCAGTACTTC.

The V gene is TRBV10-3, the J gene TRBJ2-1; 8 nucleotides line up with TRBD1. The germline V gene has CDR1 ENHRY and CDR2 SYGVKD. The length of the CDR3 is 16 residues. The ends lost 6 bases at V and 8 bases at J; junction bases unmatched: 15. The CDR3 DNA follows: TGTGCCATCAGCCCGAGCCCAGCGACAGGGGTTCATGAGCAGTTCTTC. Amino acids: CAISPSPATGVHEQFF.

The chain carries TRBV5-1 and TRBJ1-1; 7 bases fit TRBD1. J gave up 3 bases and V 5 bases, and 4 bases lay outside the gene matches. The CDR3 is made up of 13 amino acids. The germline CDR1 and CDR2 sequences are SGHRS and YFSETQ. The CDR3 region has the DNA TGCGCCAGCAGGACTACAGGGGACACTGAAGCTTTCTTT. Translating gives CASRTTGDTEAFF.

The rearrangement joins TRBV13 to TRBJ2-7, with D possibly matching TRBD1 (5 bases). Trimming left V 5 bases short and J 2 bases short, with 13 bases between. The germline gives CDR1 PRHDT, CDR2 FYEKMQ (reference sequence). This CDR3 is 14 amino acids long. This CDR3 is CASSQGSLAYEQYF. CDR3 DNA: TGTGCCAGCAGCCAGGGCTCCCTCGCCTACGAGCAGTACTTC.

The chain joins TRBV28 to TRBJ2-1, with D unresolved. This CDR3 region has 17 residues. The V end was cut by 1 base, the J end by 0 bases, with 13 bases between. Germline lookup yields CDR1 MDHEN and CDR2 SYDVKM. The CDR3 region has the DNA TGTGCCAGCAGTTTATCCCAGGTGACGAGCTCCTACAATGAGCAGTTCTTC. Residues: CASSLSQVTSSYNEQFF.

In this sample, this clone turned up a few times. This chain connects TRBV30 to TRBJ1-3; D is undetermined. V lost 5 bases and J lost 0, with 8 bases in between. CDR3 length equals 13 residues. The germline gives CDR1 GTSNPN, CDR2 SVGIG (reference sequence). This CDR3 is CAWDVSSGNTIYF. In DNA form, the CDR3 reads TGTGCCTGGGACGTCAGCTCTGGAAACACCATATATTTT.

This clone was observed a few times. This rearrangement joins TRBV15 to TRBJ2-7, with a tentative D call TRBD1 (5 bases). Germline CDR1 LNHNV, CDR2 YYDKDF (reference sequence). The length of the CDR3 is 15 residues. Trimming shortened V by 0 bases and J by 7 bases, and 16 bases separated the two germline ends. CDR3 sequence: CATSRDVGAPGEQYF. Written as DNA, the CDR3 is TGTGCCACCAGCAGAGATGTTGGGGCCCCCGGGGAGCAGTACTTC.

This clone was observed a handful of times. The chain is built from TRBV10-3 and TRBJ2-7; D is unclear. This CDR3 comprises 12 residues. The ends were cut back, 2 bases at V and 5 bases at J, with 7 bases in the middle. Germline values: CDR1 ENHRY, CDR2 SYGVKD. The CDR3: CAISEEADEQYF. Here the CDR3 DNA reads TGTGCCATCAGTGAGGAGGCAGACGAGCAGTACTTC.

The rearrangement uses TRBV19 and TRBJ2-5, with D perhaps TRBD2 (5 bases). From germline, CDR1 is LNHDA and CDR2 SQIVND (reference sequence). V was clipped by 4 bases and J by 2 bases, with 17 bases between them. The CDR3 length is 16 residues. The CDR3 reads CASSTYLEAVQETQYF. In DNA form, the CDR3 reads TGTGCCAGTAGTACCTACCTGGAGGCGGTACAAGAGACCCAGTACTTC.

The J gene is TRBJ2-3, the V gene TRBV11-2; TRBD2 aligns across 14 bases. Germline CDR1 reads SGHAT; CDR2 reads FQNNGV. J lost 6 bases, V lost 4 bases, and 9 bases had no gene match. The CDR3 is 17 amino acids. The CDR3, as DNA: TGTGCCAGCAGCTCACACCCTCGGACTAGCGGGAGGGATACGCAGTATTTT. This sequence encodes CASSSHPRTSGRDTQYF.

The chain uses TRBV21-1 and TRBJ1-1; the D call in the table, TRBD1, was not verified against the DNA. TRBV21-1 is given as a pseudogene. The CDR3 totals 14 residues. CDR3 protein: CASTPQGANTEAFF. DNA for the CDR3: TGTGCCAGCACCCCACAGGGGGCAAACACTGAAGCTTTCTTT.

The rearrangement uses TRBV10-3 and TRBJ1-3, with a possible D match to TRBD1 (5 bases). The CDR3 spans 14 residues. Trimming left V 4 bases short and J 3 bases short, with 10 bases between. Germline-derived CDR1 and CDR2 are ENHRY and SYGVKD. As DNA, the CDR3 is TGTGCCATCAGTGCCGGGGGGTTTGGAAACACCATATATTTT. Residues: CAISAGGFGNTIYF.

The chain combines TRBV3-1 (or the pseudogene TRBV3-2) with TRBJ1-5, with unresolved D. The CDR3 runs to 13 residues. In germline, CDR1 is LGHDT, CDR2 YNNKEL (reference sequence). V was cut by 1 base and J by 11 bases, with 12 bases left in between. CDR3 in DNA: TGTGCCAGCAGCCAAGGGGGAGAAACAGCCCAGCATTTT. Protein sequence: CASSQGGETAQHF.

The chain uses TRBV18 and TRBJ1-1; perhaps TRBD1 as D (6 bases). V lost 6 bases to trimming and J lost 6 bases, with 14 bases between them. The CDR3 sequence is 13 residues long. Germline values: CDR1 KGHSH, CDR2 LQKENI. This CDR3 is CASSRGVESEAFF. In DNA, the CDR3 is TGTGCCAGCTCCAGGGGAGTCGAATCTGAAGCTTTCTTT.

The chain couples TRBV28 to TRBJ1-1, with D possibly being TRBD1 (6 bases). The length of the CDR3 is 13 residues. Germline assignment: CDR1 MDHEN and CDR2 SYDVKM. V was cut by 5 bases and J by 5 bases, with 12 bases left in between. The CDR3 is CASSVQGRTEAFF. CDR3 coding DNA: TGTGCCAGCAGTGTACAGGGTAGAACTGAAGCTTTCTTT.

Only a few counts were recorded for this clone. V and J are TRBV2 and TRBJ1-1; D is possibly TRBD1 (5 bases). Trimming pared 5 bases from V and 11 bases from J, leaving 12 bases between. The CDR3 spans 11 residues. Germline values: CDR1 SNHLY, CDR2 FYNNEI. The CDR3 loop is CASSSGVWAFF. CDR3 nucleotide sequence: TGTGCCAGCAGTTCGGGGGTATGGGCTTTCTTT.

The rearrangement uses TRBV4-1 and TRBJ1-5; D may be TRBD1 (6 bases). V lost 1 base, J lost 2 bases, and 12 bases lay in between. Germline V lookup: CDR1 MGHRA, CDR2 YSYEKL. This CDR3 comprises 16 residues. CDR3 sequence (DNA): TGCGCCAGCAGCCAAGTGGGGGGGGCGGGCAATCAGCCCCAGCATTTT. The encoded protein is CASSQVGGAGNQPQHF.

The J gene is TRBJ1-1, the V gene TRBV6-5; 9 positions agree with TRBD1. The CDR3 runs to 16 residues. Germline V CDR1 and CDR2: MNHEY, SVGAGI. Unmatched junction bases numbered 5, after V lost 0 bases and J lost 3 bases. In DNA, the CDR3 is TGTGCCAGCAGTTACTCGAACAGGGGGCGTTACACTGAAGCTTTCTTT. It encodes CASSYSNRGRYTEAFF.

This chain joins TRBV4-1 and TRBJ1-6, with D uncertain. Germline-derived CDR1 and CDR2 are MGHRA and YSYEKL. Trimming shortened V by 1 base and J by 8 bases, and 12 bases separated the two germline ends. This CDR3 has 15 amino acids. This chain's CDR3 is CASSQAQSSYSPLHF. In DNA form, the CDR3 reads TGCGCCAGCAGCCAAGCGCAGTCCTCGTATTCACCCCTCCACTTT.

This clone was counted a single time. CDR3 nucleotide sequence: TGTGCCACCAGCAGAGGACTGGAAGAGACCCAGTACTTC. It yields the protein CATSRGLEETQYF. This sequence joins TRBV15 and TRBJ2-5; D uncertain. V was clipped by 1 base and J by 3 bases, with 6 bases between them. Germline CDR1 and CDR2: LNHNV and YYDKDF (reference sequence). The CDR3 has 13 residues.

The V call is TRBV16, the J call TRBJ2-3; D uncertain. Germline CDR1 is KGHSY and CDR2 is FQNENV. This CDR3 has 16 residues. V was shortened by 0 bases and J by 0 bases, with 10 bases between the two germline ends. CDR3 DNA sequence: TGTGCCAGCAGCCAATCCGGGTTCGGGAGCACAGATACGCAGTATTTT. As protein: CASSQSGFGSTDTQYF.

This clone was counted only a few times. The rearrangement uses TRBV4-2 and TRBJ1-5, with a weak D call TRBD1 (6 bases). The CDR3 spans 16 residues. Germline V gene data show CDR1 as LGHNA and CDR2 as YNFKEQ. Trimming removed 0 bases from V and 6 bases from J, with 15 bases in between. CDR3: CASSQDIPGVGQPQHF. DNA for the CDR3: TGTGCCAGCAGCCAAGATATTCCAGGGGTGGGTCAGCCCCAGCATTTT.

The rearrangement uses TRBV29-1 and TRBJ1-6; no reliable D call. From germline, CDR1 is SQVTM and CDR2 ANQGSEA. V was pared by 4 bases and J by 0 bases, with 7 bases between. The CDR3 runs to 14 residues. The chain's CDR3 is CSVAESSYNSPLHF. In DNA, the CDR3 is TGCAGCGTTGCCGAGAGCTCCTATAATTCACCCCTCCACTTT. Drawing the rest from reference TRBV29-1 and TRBJ1-6, the complete variable domain is SAVISQKPSRDICQRGTSLTIQCQVDSQVTMMFWYRQQPGQSLTLIATANQGSEATYESGFVIDKFPISRPNLTFSTLTVSNMSPEDSSIYLCSVAESSYNSPLHFGNGTRLTVT.

The CDR3 sequence is CASSKVGGAGTEDGYTF. In DNA form, the CDR3 reads TGTGCCAGCAGCAAAGTGGGGGGTGCAGGGACTGAGGATGGCTACACCTTC. V usage is TRBV21-1 and J usage is TRBJ1-2. TRBV21-1 is reported as a pseudogene. CDR3 length: 17 amino acids.

This chain connects TRBV5-1 to TRBJ1-5, with D hard to call. CDR3 length: 15 amino acids. V dropped 2 bases and J dropped 2 bases, with 11 bases sitting between them. From germline, CDR1 is SGHRS and CDR2 YFSETQ. CDR3 in amino acids: CASSFNPGGNQPQHF. The CDR3 DNA follows: TGCGCCAGCAGCTTCAACCCCGGAGGCAATCAGCCCCAGCATTTT.